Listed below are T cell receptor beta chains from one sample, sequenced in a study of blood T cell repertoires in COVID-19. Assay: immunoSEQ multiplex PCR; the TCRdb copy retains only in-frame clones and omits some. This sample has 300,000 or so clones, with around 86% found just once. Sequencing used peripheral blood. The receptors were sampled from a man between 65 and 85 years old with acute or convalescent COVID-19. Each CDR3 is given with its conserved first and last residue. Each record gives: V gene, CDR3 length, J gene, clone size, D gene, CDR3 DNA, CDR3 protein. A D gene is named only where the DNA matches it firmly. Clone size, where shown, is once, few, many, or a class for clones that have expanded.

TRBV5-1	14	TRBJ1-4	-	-	TGCGCCAGCAGCCCGGGACAACCCGGTGAAAAACTGTTTTTT	CASSPGQPGEKLFF
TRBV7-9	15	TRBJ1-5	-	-	TGTGCCAGCAGCTTAGCGGGAGGTAGCAATCAGCCCCAGCATTTT	CASSLAGGSNQPQHF
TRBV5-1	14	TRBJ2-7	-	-	TGCGCCAGCAGCTCGGAGGGGAGCTCCTACGAGCAGTACTTC	CASSSEGSSYEQYF
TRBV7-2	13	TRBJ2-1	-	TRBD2	TGTGCCAGCAGCTTGATGCGGGGGGTCGAGCAGTTCTTC	CASSLMRGVEQFF
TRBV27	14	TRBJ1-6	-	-	TGTGCCAGCAGTTTCCCGTCGGGGAATTCACCCCTCCACTTT	CASSFPSGNSPLHF
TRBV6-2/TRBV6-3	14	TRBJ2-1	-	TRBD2	TGTGCCAGCAGTAAAGCGGGAGGTCACAATGAGCAGTTCTTC	CASSKAGGHNEQFF
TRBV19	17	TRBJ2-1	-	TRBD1	TGTGCCAGTAGTTATTCCGGGACAGAGAATCCCCGAAATGAGCAGTTCTTC	CASSYSGTENPRNEQFF
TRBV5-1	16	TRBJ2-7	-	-	TGCGCCAGCAGCCCAGGAGGGGGCTCGGGCTCCTACGAGCAGTACTTC	CASSPGGGSGSYEQYF
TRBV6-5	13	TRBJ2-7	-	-	TGTGCCAGCAGGGACAGTCTTTCCTACGAGCAGTACTTC	CASRDSLSYEQYF
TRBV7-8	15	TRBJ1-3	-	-	TGTGCCAGCAGCACCCGACTTAACACCGGGAACACCATATATTTT	CASSTRLNTGNTIYF
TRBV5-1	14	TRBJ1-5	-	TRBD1	TGCGCCAGCAGCGCAAGACAGGGGGTGGGTCCCCAGCATTTT	CASSARQGVGPQHF
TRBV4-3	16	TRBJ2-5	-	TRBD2	TGCGCCAGCAGCCAACCCAGGGTGAGGGAGGGAGAGACCCAGTACTTC	CASSQPRVREGETQYF
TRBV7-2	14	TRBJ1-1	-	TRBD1	TGTGCCAGCAGCGGACAGGGGGCTTACACTGAAGCTTTCTTT	CASSGQGAYTEAFF
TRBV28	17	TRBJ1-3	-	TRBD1	TGTGCCAGCAGTTTACCTGCGGGACAGCGTTTCGAAAACACCATATATTTT	CASSLPAGQRFENTIYF
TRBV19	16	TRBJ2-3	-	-	TGTGCCAGTAGTACCGGGGGGCAGGATGGCACAGATACGCAGTATTTT	CASSTGGQDGTDTQYF
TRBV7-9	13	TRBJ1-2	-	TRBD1	TGTGCCAGCAGGGACAGGGGTGTCTATGGCTACACCTTC	CASRDRGVYGYTF
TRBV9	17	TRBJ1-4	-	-	TGTGCCAGCAAGAAACCGCGAAAGGGGGGGAATCATGAAAAACTGTTTTTT	CASKKPRKGGNHEKLFF
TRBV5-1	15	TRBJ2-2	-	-	TGCGCCAGCAGCTTGGGGGGCCTAAGTCCCGGGGAGCTGTTTTTT	CASSLGGLSPGELFF
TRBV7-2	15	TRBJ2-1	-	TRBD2	TGTGCCAGCAGCTTAGCGGGGGGGAGACTCCATGAGCAGTTCTTC	CASSLAGGRLHEQFF
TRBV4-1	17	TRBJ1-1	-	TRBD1	TGCGCCAGCAGCCAGCCGGGACAGGGTTACATGAACACTGAAGCTTTCTTT	CASSQPGQGYMNTEAFF
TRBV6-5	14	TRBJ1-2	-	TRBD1	TGTGCCAGCAGGAAGATCGGGACAGATTATGGCTACACCTTC	CASRKIGTDYGYTF
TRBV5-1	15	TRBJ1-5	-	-	TGCGCCAGCAGCTTGTCAGGGGACGGCAATCAGCCCCAGCATTTT	CASSLSGDGNQPQHF
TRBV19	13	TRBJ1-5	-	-	TGTGCCAGTAGTAAATCCGGCAATCAGCCCCAGCATTTT	CASSKSGNQPQHF
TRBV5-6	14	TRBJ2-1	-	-	TGTGCCAGCAGCTTGCCAGGGGGGTACAATGAGCAGTTCTTC	CASSLPGGYNEQFF
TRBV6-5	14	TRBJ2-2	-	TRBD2	TGTGCCAGCAGGGGACTAGGGGACACCGGGGAGCTGTTTTTT	CASRGLGDTGELFF
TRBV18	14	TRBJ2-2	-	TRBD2	TGTGCCAGCTCACCCGGACTAGCCGCCGGGGAGCTGTTTTTT	CASSPGLAAGELFF
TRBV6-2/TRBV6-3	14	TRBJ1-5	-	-	TGTGCCAGCAGTTTGTTCCTAAGCAATCAGCCCCAGCATTTT	CASSLFLSNQPQHF
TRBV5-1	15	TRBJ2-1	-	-	TGCGCCAGCAGCTTTGGGACTGCGAATTACAATGAGCAGTTCTTC	CASSFGTANYNEQFF
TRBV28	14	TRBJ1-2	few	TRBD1	TGTGCCAGCAGTTCTATCGACAGGGGCTATGGCTACACCTTC	CASSSIDRGYGYTF
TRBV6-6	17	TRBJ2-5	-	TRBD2	TGTGCCAGCAGTCCGGGGACTAGCGGGGGCTTCCAAGAGACCCAGTACTTC	CASSPGTSGGFQETQYF
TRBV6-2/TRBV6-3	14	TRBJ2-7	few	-	TGTGCCAGCAGTTACTCCGGGAACTCTAGGGAGCAGTACTTC	CASSYSGNSREQYF
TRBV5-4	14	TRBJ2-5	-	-	TGTGCCAGCACCCCCCCGGGGGGCCTTGAGACCCAGTACTTC	CASTPPGGLETQYF
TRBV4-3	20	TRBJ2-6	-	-	TGCGCCAGCAGCCAAGAGGGTCCTCACCAGGGACTTGCTGGGGCCAACGTCCTGACTTTC	CASSQEGPHQGLAGANVLTF
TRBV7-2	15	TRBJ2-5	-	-	TGTGCCAGCAGCTTAGTGGTCAGGGCCCAAGAGACCCAGTACTTC	CASSLVVRAQETQYF
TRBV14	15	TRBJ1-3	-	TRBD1	TGTGCCAGCAGCCGGGACAGGAGCTCTGGAAACACCATATATTTT	CASSRDRSSGNTIYF
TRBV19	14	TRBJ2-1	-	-	TGTGCCAGTAGTGCGGGACAGATTTACAATGAGCAGTTCTTC	CASSAGQIYNEQFF
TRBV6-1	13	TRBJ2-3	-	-	TGTGCCAGCAGTGAACTGGGAGTAGACACGCAGTATTTT	CASSELGVDTQYF
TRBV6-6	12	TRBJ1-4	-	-	TGTGCCAGCGGCATGAACGGGGTCGGACTGTTTTTT	CASGMNGVGLFF
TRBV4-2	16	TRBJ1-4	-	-	TGTGCCAGCAGCCCGCAGGAGGCCGGGGGGAATGAAAAACTGTTTTTT	CASSPQEAGGNEKLFF
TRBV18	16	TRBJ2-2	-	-	TGTGCCAGCTCACCAGGAGCAGGGTTAGACACCGGGGAGCTGTTTTTT	CASSPGAGLDTGELFF
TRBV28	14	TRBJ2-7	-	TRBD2	TGTGCCATCGGGGCTAGCGGGAGCACCTACGAGCAGTACTTC	CAIGASGSTYEQYF
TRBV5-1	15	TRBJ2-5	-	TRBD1	TGCGCCAGCAGCGCGGGACAGGGGCTGGGGGAGACCCAGTACTTC	CASSAGQGLGETQYF
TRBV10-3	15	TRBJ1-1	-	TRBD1	TGTGCCATCAGTGAGACAGGGGGATGGAGCACTGAAGCTTTCTTT	CAISETGGWSTEAFF
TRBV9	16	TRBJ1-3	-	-	TGTGCCAGCAGCTTAGAGACTGCGAACTCTGGAAACACCATATATTTT	CASSLETANSGNTIYF
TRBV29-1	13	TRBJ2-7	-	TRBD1	TGCAGCGTCCGCGGGACAGGGGGCTACGAGCAGTACTTC	CSVRGTGGYEQYF
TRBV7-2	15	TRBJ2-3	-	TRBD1	TGTGCCAGCAGCTCGGGACAGGGGTTTTCAGATACGCAGTATTTT	CASSSGQGFSDTQYF
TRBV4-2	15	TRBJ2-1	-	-	TGTGCCAGCAGCCAAGAGCAACATACCTACAATGAGCAGTTCTTC	CASSQEQHTYNEQFF
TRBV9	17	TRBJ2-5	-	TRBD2	TGTGCCAGCAGCGTAAGCTTAGCGGGAGGGGGGCAAGAGACCCAGTACTTC	CASSVSLAGGGQETQYF
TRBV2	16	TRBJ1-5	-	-	TGTGCCAGCAGTGATAGTTCGGGAATGGGCAATCAGCCCCAGCATTTT	CASSDSSGMGNQPQHF
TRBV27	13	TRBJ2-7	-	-	TGTGCCAGCAGTTTATCCCGGACAGAGAAGCAGTACTTC	CASSLSRTEKQYF